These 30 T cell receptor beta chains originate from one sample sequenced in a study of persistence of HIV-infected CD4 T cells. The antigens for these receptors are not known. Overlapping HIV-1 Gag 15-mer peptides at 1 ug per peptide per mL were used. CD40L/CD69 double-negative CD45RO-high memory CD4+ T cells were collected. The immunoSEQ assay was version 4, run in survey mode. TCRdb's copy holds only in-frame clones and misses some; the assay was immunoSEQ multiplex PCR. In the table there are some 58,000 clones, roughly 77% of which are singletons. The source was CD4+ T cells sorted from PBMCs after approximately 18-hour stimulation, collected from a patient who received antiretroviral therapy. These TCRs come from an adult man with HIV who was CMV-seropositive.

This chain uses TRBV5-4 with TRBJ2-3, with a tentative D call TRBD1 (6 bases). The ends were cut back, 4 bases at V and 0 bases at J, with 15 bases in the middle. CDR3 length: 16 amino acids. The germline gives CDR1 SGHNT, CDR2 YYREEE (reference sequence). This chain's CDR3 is CASSARVGASTDTQYF. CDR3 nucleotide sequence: TGTGCCAGCAGCGCCCGAGTGGGGGCTAGCACAGATACGCAGTATTTT.

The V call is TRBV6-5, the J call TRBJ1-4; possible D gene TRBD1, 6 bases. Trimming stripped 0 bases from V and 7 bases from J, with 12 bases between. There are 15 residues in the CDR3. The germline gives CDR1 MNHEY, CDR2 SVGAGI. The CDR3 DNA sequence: TGTGCCAGCAGTTACTCCACAGGGAGGGGTGAAAAACTGTTTTTT. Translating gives CASSYSTGRGEKLFF.

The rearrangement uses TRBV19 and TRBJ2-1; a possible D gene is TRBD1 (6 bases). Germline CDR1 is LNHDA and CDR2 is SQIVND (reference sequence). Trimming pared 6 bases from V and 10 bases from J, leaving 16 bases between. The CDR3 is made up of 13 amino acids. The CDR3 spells CASRNDQGREQFF. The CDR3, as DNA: TGTGCCAGTAGAAACGACCAGGGGCGGGAGCAGTTCTTC.

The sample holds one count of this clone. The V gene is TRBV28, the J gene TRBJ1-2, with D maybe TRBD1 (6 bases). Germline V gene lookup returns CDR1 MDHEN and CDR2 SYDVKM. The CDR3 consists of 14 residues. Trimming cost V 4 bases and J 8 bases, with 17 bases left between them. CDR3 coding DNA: TGTGCCAGCAGTTCAGGAGACAGGCCGGGAGGCTACACCTTC. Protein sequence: CASSSGDRPGGYTF.

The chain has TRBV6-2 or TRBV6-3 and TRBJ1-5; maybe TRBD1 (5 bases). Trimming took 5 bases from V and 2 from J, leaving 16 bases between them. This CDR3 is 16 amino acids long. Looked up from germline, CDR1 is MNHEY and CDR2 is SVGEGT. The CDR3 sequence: CASSPLSGVGNQPQHF. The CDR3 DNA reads TGTGCCAGCAGTCCCTTGTCGGGGGTTGGCAATCAGCCCCAGCATTTT.

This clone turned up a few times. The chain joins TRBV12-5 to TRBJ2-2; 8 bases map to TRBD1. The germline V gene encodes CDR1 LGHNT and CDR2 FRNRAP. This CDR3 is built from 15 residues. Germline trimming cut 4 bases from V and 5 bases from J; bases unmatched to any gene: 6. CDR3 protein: CASGSRTGKTGELFF. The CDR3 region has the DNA TGTGCTAGTGGTTCGCGGACAGGGAAGACCGGGGAGCTGTTTTTT.

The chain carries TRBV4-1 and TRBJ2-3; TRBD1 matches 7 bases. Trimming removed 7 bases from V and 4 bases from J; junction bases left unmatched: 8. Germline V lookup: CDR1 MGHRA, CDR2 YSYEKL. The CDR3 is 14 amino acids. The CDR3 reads CASKKGAAADTQYF. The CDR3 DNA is TGCGCCAGCAAAAAGGGGGCAGCGGCAGATACGCAGTATTTT.

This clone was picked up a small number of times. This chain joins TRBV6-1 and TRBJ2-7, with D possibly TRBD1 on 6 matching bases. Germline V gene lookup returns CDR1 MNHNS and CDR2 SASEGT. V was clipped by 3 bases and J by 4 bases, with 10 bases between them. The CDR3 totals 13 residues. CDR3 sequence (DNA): TGTGCCAGCAGTGACAGGGGAAAGTACGAGCAGTACTTC. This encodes CASSDRGKYEQYF.

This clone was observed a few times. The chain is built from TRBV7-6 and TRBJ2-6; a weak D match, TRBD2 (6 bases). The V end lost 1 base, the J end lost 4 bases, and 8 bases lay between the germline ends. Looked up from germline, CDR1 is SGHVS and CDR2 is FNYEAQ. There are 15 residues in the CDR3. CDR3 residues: CASSLGGEGANVLTF. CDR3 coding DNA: TGTGCCAGCAGCTTAGGGGGGGAAGGGGCCAACGTCCTGACTTTC.

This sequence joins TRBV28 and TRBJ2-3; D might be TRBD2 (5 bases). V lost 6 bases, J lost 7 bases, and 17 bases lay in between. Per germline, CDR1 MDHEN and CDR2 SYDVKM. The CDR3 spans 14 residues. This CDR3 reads CASRKSGRLYTQYF. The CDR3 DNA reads TGTGCCAGCAGAAAATCGGGAAGACTCTATACGCAGTATTTT. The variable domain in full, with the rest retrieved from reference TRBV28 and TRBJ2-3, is DVKVTQSSRYLVKRTGEKVFLECVQDMDHENMFWYRQDPGLGLRLIYFSYDVKMKEKGDIPEGYSVSREKKERFSLILESASTNQTSMYLCASRKSGRLYTQYFGPGTRLTVL.

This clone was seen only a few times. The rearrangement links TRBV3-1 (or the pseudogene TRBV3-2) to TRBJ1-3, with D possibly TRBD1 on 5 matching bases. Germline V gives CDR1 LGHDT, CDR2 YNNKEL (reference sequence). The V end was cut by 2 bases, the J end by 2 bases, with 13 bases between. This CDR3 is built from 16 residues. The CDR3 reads CASSQWRLGAGNTIYF. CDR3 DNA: TGTGCCAGCAGCCAATGGAGGTTGGGGGCTGGAAACACCATATATTTT.

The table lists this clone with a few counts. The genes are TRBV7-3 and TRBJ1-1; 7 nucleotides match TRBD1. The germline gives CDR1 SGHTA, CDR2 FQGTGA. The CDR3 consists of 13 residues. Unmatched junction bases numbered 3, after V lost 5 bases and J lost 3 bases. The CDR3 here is CASSQDRDTEAFF. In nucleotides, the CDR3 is TGTGCCAGCAGCCAAGACAGGGACACTGAAGCTTTCTTT.

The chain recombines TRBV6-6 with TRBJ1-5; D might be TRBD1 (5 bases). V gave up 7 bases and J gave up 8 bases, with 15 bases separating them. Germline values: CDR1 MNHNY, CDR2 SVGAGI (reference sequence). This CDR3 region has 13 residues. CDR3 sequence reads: CASTLEGREPQHF. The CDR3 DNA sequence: TGTGCCAGCACCTTGGAGGGGAGGGAGCCCCAGCATTTT.

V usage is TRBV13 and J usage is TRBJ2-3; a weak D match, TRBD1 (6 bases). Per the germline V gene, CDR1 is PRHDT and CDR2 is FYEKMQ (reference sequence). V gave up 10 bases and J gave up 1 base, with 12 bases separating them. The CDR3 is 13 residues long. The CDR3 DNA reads TGTGCCACCCTAGAGGGGGGCACAGATACGCAGTATTTT. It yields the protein CATLEGGTDTQYF.

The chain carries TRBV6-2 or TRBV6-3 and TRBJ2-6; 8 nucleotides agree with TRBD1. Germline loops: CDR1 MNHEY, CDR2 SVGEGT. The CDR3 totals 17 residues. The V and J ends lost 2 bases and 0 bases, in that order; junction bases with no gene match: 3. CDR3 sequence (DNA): TGTGCCAGCAGTTACCAGGGGGCCTACTCTGGGGCCAACGTCCTGACTTTC. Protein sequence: CASSYQGAYSGANVLTF.

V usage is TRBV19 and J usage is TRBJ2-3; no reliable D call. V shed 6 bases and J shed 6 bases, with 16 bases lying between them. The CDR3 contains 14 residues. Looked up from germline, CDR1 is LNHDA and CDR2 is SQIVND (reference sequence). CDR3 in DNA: TGTGCCAGTAGAATCAAGGGAAGGACGGATACGCAGTATTTT. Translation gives CASRIKGRTDTQYF.

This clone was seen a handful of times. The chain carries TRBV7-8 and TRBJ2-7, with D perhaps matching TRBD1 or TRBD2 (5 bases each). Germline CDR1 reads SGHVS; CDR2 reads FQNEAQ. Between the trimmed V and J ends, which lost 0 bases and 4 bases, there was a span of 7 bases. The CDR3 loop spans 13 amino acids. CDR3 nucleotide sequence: TGTGCCAGCAGCTTAGCGTGGGGGTACGAGCAGTACTTC. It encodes CASSLAWGYEQYF. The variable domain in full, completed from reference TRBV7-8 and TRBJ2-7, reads GAGVSQSPRYKVAKRGQDVALRCDPISGHVSLFWYQQALGQGPEFLTYFQNEAQLDKSGLPSDRFFAERPEGSVSTLKIQRTQQEDSAVYLCASSLAWGYEQYFGPGTRLTVT.

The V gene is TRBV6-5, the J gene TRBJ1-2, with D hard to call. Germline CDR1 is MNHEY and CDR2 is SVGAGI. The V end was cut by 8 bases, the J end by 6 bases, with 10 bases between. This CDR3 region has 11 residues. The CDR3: CASSTGDGYTF. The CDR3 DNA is TGTGCCAGCTCAACCGGGGATGGCTACACCTTC.

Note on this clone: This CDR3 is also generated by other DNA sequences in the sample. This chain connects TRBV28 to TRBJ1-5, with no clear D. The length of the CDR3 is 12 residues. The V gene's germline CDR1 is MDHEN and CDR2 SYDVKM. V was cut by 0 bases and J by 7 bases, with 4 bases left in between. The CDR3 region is CASSLWGQPQHF. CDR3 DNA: TGTGCCAGCAGTTTATGGGGCCAGCCCCAGCATTTT.

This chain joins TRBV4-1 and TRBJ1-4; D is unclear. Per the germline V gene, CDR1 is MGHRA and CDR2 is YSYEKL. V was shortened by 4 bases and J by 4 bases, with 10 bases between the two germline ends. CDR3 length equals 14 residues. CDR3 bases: TGCGCCAGCAGCCCTTATAGGGATAATGAAAAACTGTTTTTT. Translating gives CASSPYRDNEKLFF.

CDR3 protein: CASSLRGQPKEYF. CDR3 coding DNA: TGTGCCAGCAGTTTGAGGGGTCAGCCTAAGGAGTACTTC. The J gene is TRBJ2-5, the V gene TRBV6-5, with D perhaps matching TRBD1 or TRBD2 (5 bases each). Germline V gene lookup returns CDR1 MNHEY and CDR2 SVGAGI. This CDR3 comprises 13 residues. The V and J ends lost 4 bases and 12 bases respectively, with 18 bases between them.

The DNA of the CDR3 is TGTGCCAGCAGCCCCCGAGGGGCGGGAGACATTCAGTACTTC. Residues: CASSPRGAGDIQYF. The V gene is TRBV9, the J gene TRBJ2-4; TRBD2 matches at 7 bases. CDR1 and CDR2 from the germline V gene are SGDLS and YYNGEE. CDR3 size: 14 residues. Trimming at V came to 4 bases and at J to 8 bases, leaving 9 bases not matched to a gene.

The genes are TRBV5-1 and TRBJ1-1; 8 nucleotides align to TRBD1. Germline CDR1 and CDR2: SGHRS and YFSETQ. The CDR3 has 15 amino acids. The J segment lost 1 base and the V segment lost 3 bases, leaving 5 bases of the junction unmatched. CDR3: CASSYDRGGNTEAFF. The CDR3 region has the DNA TGCGCCAGCAGCTACGACAGGGGTGGGAACACTGAAGCTTTCTTT. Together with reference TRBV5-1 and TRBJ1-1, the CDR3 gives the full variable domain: KAGVTQTPRYLIKTRGQQVTLSCSPISGHRSVSWYQQTPGQGLQFLFEYFSETQRNKGNFPGRFSGRQFSNSRSEMNVSTLELGDSALYLCASSYDRGGNTEAFFGQGTRLTVV.

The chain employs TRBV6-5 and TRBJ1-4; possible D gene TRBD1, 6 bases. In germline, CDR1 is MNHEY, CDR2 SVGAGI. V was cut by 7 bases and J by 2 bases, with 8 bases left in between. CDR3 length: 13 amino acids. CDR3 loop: CASNGQTNEKLFF. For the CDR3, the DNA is TGTGCCAGCAACGGACAGACTAATGAAAAACTGTTTTTT.

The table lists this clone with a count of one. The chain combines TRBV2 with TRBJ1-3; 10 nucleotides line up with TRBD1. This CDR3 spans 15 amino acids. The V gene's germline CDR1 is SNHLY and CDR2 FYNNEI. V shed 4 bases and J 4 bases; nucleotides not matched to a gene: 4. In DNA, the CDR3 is TGTGCCAGCAGTGCTGGGACAGGGGCCGGAAACACCATATATTTT. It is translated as CASSAGTGAGNTIYF.

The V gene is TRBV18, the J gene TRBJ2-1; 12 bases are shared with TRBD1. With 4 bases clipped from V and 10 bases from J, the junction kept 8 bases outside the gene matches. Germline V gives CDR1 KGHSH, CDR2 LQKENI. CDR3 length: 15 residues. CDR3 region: CASSLTGQGAQEQFF. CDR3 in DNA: TGTGCCAGCTCACTTACGGGACAGGGGGCGCAAGAGCAGTTCTTC.

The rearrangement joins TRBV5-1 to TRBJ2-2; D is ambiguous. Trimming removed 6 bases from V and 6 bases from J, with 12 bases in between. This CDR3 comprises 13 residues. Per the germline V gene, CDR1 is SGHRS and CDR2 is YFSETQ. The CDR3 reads CASTDTAAGELFF. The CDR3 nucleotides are TGCGCCAGCACTGATACGGCGGCCGGGGAGCTGTTTTTT.

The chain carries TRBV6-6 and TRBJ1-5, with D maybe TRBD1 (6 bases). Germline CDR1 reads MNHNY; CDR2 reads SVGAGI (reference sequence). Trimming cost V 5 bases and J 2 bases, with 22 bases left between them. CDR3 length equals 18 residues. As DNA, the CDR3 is TGTGCCAGCAGTCCACAGGGAATGACAGTTGCGGGCAATCAGCCCCAGCATTTT. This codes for CASSPQGMTVAGNQPQHF.

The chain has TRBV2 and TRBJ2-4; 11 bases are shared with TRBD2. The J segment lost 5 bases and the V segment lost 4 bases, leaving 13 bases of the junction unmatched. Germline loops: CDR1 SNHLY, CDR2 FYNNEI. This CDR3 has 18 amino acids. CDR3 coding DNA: TGTGCCAGCAGTGGGGAGGCCAATCTAGCGGGGGGAGAAAACATTCAGTACTTC. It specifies CASSGEANLAGGENIQYF.

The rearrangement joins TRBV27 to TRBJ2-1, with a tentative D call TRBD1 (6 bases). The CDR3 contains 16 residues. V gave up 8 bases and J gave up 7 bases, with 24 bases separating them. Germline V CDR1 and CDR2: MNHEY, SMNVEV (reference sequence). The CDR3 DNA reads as TGTGCCAGCGGGGGCTTGAGGGGTCGTGGCTCGAATGAGCAGTTCTTC. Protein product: CASGGLRGRGSNEQFF.